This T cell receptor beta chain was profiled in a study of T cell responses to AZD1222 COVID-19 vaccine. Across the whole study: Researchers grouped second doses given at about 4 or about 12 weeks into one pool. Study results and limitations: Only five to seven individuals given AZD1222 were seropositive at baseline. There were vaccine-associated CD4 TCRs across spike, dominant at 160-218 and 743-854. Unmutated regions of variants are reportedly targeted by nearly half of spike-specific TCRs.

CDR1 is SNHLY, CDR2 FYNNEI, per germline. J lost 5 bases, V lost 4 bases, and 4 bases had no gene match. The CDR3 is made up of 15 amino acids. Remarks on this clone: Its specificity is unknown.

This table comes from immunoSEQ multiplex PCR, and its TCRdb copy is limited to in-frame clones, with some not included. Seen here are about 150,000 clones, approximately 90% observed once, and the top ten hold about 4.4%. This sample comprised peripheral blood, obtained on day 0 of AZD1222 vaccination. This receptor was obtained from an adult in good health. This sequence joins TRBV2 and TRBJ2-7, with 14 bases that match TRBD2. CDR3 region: CASSVTSGRADEQYF. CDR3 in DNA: TGTGCCAGCAGTGTGACTAGCGGGAGGGCCGACGAGCAGTACTTC.